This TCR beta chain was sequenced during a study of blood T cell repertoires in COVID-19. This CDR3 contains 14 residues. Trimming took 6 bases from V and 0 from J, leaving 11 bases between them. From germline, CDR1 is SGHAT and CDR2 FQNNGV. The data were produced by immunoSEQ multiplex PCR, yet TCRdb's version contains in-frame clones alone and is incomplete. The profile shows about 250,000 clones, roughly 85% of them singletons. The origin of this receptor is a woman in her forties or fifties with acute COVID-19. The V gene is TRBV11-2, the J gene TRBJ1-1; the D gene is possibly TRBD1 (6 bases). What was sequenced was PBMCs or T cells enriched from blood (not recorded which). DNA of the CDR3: TGTGCCAGCAGATTCAGGGGCATGAACACTGAAGCTTTCTTT. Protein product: CASRFRGMNTEAFF. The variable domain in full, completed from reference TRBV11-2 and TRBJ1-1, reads EAGVAQSPRYKIIEKRQSVAFWCNPISGHATLYWYQQILGQGPKLLIQFQNNGVVDDSQLPKDRFSAERLKGVDSTLKIQPAKLEDSAVYLCASRFRGMNTEAFFGQGTRLTVV.